The rows below give T cell receptor beta chains drawn from one sample of a study of PD-L1 blockade in urothelial cancer. Assay used: immunoSEQ multiplex PCR; TCRdb lists only in-frame clones, some missing. This table holds 85,000 to 100,000 clones, around 87% found once. The sample was PBMCs, taken around atezolizumab (anti-PD-L1) treatment. These receptors were taken from a man in his sixties with urothelial cancer. CDR3s include the opening cysteine and the closing phenylalanine or tryptophan. Fields, in order: J gene, clone size, D gene, V gene, CDR3 DNA, CDR3 protein. D genes are given only for firm matches. Clone size is shown for a subset of rows, as once, few, many or a class of expanded clone.

J: TRBJ2-7; size: .; D: .; V: TRBV14; DNA: TGTGCCAGCAGCCAAGATACAGGGTACGAGCAGTACTTC; CDR3: CASSQDTGYEQYF
J: TRBJ2-1; size: .; D: TRBD2; V: TRBV7-8; DNA: TGTGCCAGCAGCTCCGGGACTAGCGGTTACAATGAGCAGTTCTTC; CDR3: CASSSGTSGYNEQFF
J: TRBJ2-1; size: .; D: .; V: TRBV15; DNA: TGTGCCACCAGCAGAGATCCCCAGGATGGAATTCAGCAGTTCTTC; CDR3: CATSRDPQDGIQQFF
J: TRBJ1-4; size: .; D: .; V: TRBV2; DNA: TGTGCCAGCAGTGAAGCGCGGGAAAAACTGTTTTTT; CDR3: CASSEAREKLFF
J: TRBJ2-3; size: .; D: TRBD2; V: TRBV2; DNA: TGTGCCAGTAAGCGGGGGGTTGCAGATACGCAGTATTTT; CDR3: CASKRGVADTQYF
J: TRBJ1-5; size: .; D: TRBD1; V: TRBV28; DNA: TGTGCCAGCAGTCCTCTCGGACAGGGTAGCAATCAGCCCCAGCATTTT; CDR3: CASSPLGQGSNQPQHF
J: TRBJ1-1; size: .; D: .; V: TRBV5-6; DNA: TGTGCCAGCAGCTTGTACTTCGGTAAAGCTTTCTTT; CDR3: CASSLYFGKAFF
J: TRBJ2-7; size: .; D: .; V: TRBV6-4; DNA: TGTGCCAGCAGTGACTCGAAAAAGGGGTTTTGCTACGAGCAGTACTTC; CDR3: CASSDSKKGFCYEQYF
J: TRBJ2-3; size: .; D: TRBD2; V: TRBV6-5; DNA: TGTGCCAGCAGTCCACGGGGGGGCCCTTCAGATACGCAGTATTTT; CDR3: CASSPRGGPSDTQYF
J: TRBJ2-5; size: .; D: TRBD2; V: TRBV5-8; DNA: TGTGCCAGCAGTCGCACGATACTAGCGGGGGGGCAAGAGACCCAGTACTTC; CDR3: CASSRTILAGGQETQYF
J: TRBJ1-5; size: .; D: TRBD1; V: TRBV7-2; DNA: TGTGCCAGCAGCTTAGGCAGGGGGAGCAATCAGCCCCAGCATTTT; CDR3: CASSLGRGSNQPQHF
J: TRBJ1-1; size: once; D: TRBD1; V: TRBV5-4; DNA: TGTGCCAGCACCTGGGACAGGGTGAACACTGAAGCTTTCTTT; CDR3: CASTWDRVNTEAFF
J: TRBJ2-5; size: .; D: TRBD2; V: TRBV5-6; DNA: TGTGCCAGCAGCCGCCCGGACTTAGCGGGACAGACCCAGTACTTC; CDR3: CASSRPDLAGQTQYF
J: TRBJ1-2; size: .; D: .; V: TRBV29-1; DNA: TGCAGCGTTGAAGAGGGCTCACGCTATGGCTACACCTTC; CDR3: CSVEEGSRYGYTF
J: TRBJ2-3; size: .; D: .; V: TRBV28; DNA: TGTGCCAGCAGTTGGGGCTTTAGCACAGATACGCAGTATTTT; CDR3: CASSWGFSTDTQYF
J: TRBJ2-7; size: .; D: .; V: TRBV2; DNA: TGTGCCAGCAGTGAACAGGGAATGGGCGAGCAGTACTTC; CDR3: CASSEQGMGEQYF
J: TRBJ2-3; size: .; D: TRBD2; V: TRBV10-2; DNA: TGCGCCAGCGGGAGGCCAGCGGGGGGGCCGGATACGCAGTATTTT; CDR3: CASGRPAGGPDTQYF
J: TRBJ1-2; size: once; D: .; V: TRBV19; DNA: TGTGCCAGTAGTATAGAAGCGACAGGCTATGGCTACACCTTC; CDR3: CASSIEATGYGYTF
J: TRBJ2-1; size: .; D: .; V: TRBV4-3; DNA: TGCGCCAGCAGCCAAGAGGTGGTAGCCGGCTACAATGAGCAGTTCTTC; CDR3: CASSQEVVAGYNEQFF
J: TRBJ2-6; size: .; D: .; V: TRBV7-6; DNA: TGTGCCATTGGTCGCTACTCTGGGGCCAACGTCCTGACTTTC; CDR3: CAIGRYSGANVLTF
J: TRBJ1-5; size: .; D: .; V: TRBV4-2; DNA: TGTGCCAGCAGCCAAGATCTTAAAACGGGGGTACAGTTCAATCAGCCCCAGCATTTT; CDR3: CASSQDLKTGVQFNQPQHF
J: TRBJ2-7; size: .; D: .; V: TRBV2; DNA: TGTGCCAGCAGGGGAGGGGGCTACGAGCAGTACTTC; CDR3: CASRGGGYEQYF
J: TRBJ2-2; size: few; D: .; V: TRBV27; DNA: TGTGCCAGCAGCCAGGGGTTCGGGGAGCTGTTTTTT; CDR3: CASSQGFGELFF
J: TRBJ2-3; size: .; D: TRBD1; V: TRBV19; DNA: TGTGCCACCCGGGACAGGGGGTTGGCAGATACGCAGTATTTT; CDR3: CATRDRGLADTQYF
J: TRBJ2-7; size: .; D: TRBD1; V: TRBV28; DNA: TGTGCCAGCAGGCCAGGGGGGACAGGGGGATTTTACGAGCAGTACTTC; CDR3: CASRPGGTGGFYEQYF
J: TRBJ1-4; size: .; D: TRBD1; V: TRBV6-1; DNA: TGTGCCAGCAAACCGGGACAGGGAGAAAAACTGTTTTTT; CDR3: CASKPGQGEKLFF
J: TRBJ2-3; size: .; D: .; V: TRBV5-1; DNA: TGCGCCAGCAGCTCCCCGGGGGAGAGCACAGATACGCAGTATTTT; CDR3: CASSSPGESTDTQYF
J: TRBJ1-3; size: .; D: .; V: TRBV5-4; DNA: TGTGCCAGCAGCTTTGGCGCAGGGCCTGGAAACACCATATATTTT; CDR3: CASSFGAGPGNTIYF
J: TRBJ2-6; size: .; D: .; V: TRBV28; DNA: TGTGCCAGCAGTGGTGGCGGTGGGGCCAACGTCCTGACTTTC; CDR3: CASSGGGGANVLTF
J: TRBJ2-2; size: .; D: .; V: TRBV5-4; DNA: TGTGCCAGCAGCTTGGTCCCGCGGGGGCCAAACACCGGGGAGCTGTTTTTT; CDR3: CASSLVPRGPNTGELFF
J: TRBJ2-7; size: .; D: .; V: TRBV29-1; DNA: TGCAGCGTAACCTCAGGAACCCACGAGCAGTACTTC; CDR3: CSVTSGTHEQYF
J: TRBJ1-5; size: .; D: .; V: TRBV20-1; DNA: TGCAGTGCGGGACACCAGCCCCAGCATTTT; CDR3: CSAGHQPQHF
J: TRBJ2-7; size: .; D: TRBD2; V: TRBV10-2; DNA: TGCGCCAGCAGCCTAGCGGGAGGGCCTCAGTACGAGCAGTACTTC; CDR3: CASSLAGGPQYEQYF
J: TRBJ2-7; size: .; D: TRBD2; V: TRBV5-6; DNA: TGTGCCAGCAGCTTTTCAGCGGGAGGATACGAGCAGTACTTC; CDR3: CASSFSAGGYEQYF
J: TRBJ2-3; size: .; D: TRBD2; V: TRBV6-6; DNA: TGTGCCAGCAGTTACGGGACTAGTCAGGATACGCAGTATTTT; CDR3: CASSYGTSQDTQYF
J: TRBJ2-7; size: .; D: TRBD2; V: TRBV28; DNA: TGTGCCAGCAGCGGTACCGGGACTAGTTCCTGGGAGCAGTACTTC; CDR3: CASSGTGTSSWEQYF
J: TRBJ2-1; size: .; D: .; V: TRBV19; DNA: TGTGCCAGTAGTACCGACTGGAGCTCCTACAATGAGCAGTTCTTC; CDR3: CASSTDWSSYNEQFF
J: TRBJ2-1; size: .; D: .; V: TRBV25-1; DNA: TGTGCCAGCAGTGAAGGCCCGTTCGATGAGCAGTTCTTC; CDR3: CASSEGPFDEQFF
J: TRBJ2-7; size: .; D: TRBD1; V: TRBV27; DNA: TGTGCCAGCAGTACCCGGGGACAGGGGACACACGAGCAGTACTTC; CDR3: CASSTRGQGTHEQYF
J: TRBJ2-3; size: .; D: .; V: TRBV7-9; DNA: TGTGCCAGCAGCTTCTCGGCAGGGGCCCTTAGCACAGATACGCAGTATTTT; CDR3: CASSFSAGALSTDTQYF
J: TRBJ2-5; size: .; D: TRBD2; V: TRBV5-1; DNA: TGCGCCAGCAGCTTGGCCGGCGGCGGGGGGGCGGAGGAGACCCAGTACTTC; CDR3: CASSLAGGGGAEETQYF
J: TRBJ2-7; size: .; D: TRBD1; V: TRBV7-9; DNA: TGTGCCAGCAGCCAGGGGGTCTCCTACGAGCAGTACTTC; CDR3: CASSQGVSYEQYF